Shown below are 3 T cell receptor beta chains from a single sample sequenced in a study of cytomegalovirus exposure and HLA in healthy donors. The PCR had 60 Vbeta and 13 Jbeta primers. Some clones are missing from TCRdb's copy, which holds only in-frame ones; the method was immunoSEQ multiplex PCR. Of around 150,000 clones detected, roughly 77% appear once; the ten largest clones hold 2.2%. The sample consisted of PBMCs. The receptors originated from a man in his fifties or sixties in good health and CMV-seropositive.

This clone was counted a few times. The chain combines TRBV5-4 with TRBJ1-2; 8 nucleotides match TRBD1. Germline V gene lookup returns CDR1 SGHNT and CDR2 YYREEE (reference sequence). Trimming at V came to 4 bases and at J to 2 bases, leaving 1 base not matched to a gene. The CDR3 has 13 amino acids. The CDR3 DNA reads as TGTGCCAGCAGCCGGGACAGGAACTATGGCTACACCTTC. It translates to CASSRDRNYGYTF. The full variable domain, completed using reference TRBV5-4 and TRBJ1-2, is ETGVTQSPTHLIKTRGQQVTLRCSSQSGHNTVSWYQQALGQGPQFIFQYYREEENGRGNFPPRFSGLQFPNYSSELNVNALELDDSALYLCASSRDRNYGYTFGSGTRLTVV.

The V call is TRBV9, the J call TRBJ1-6; no definite D call. Germline V gene lookup returns CDR1 SGDLS and CDR2 YYNGEE. This CDR3 has 13 amino acids. V lost 0 bases, J lost 13 bases, and 11 bases lay in between. CDR3 nucleotides: TGTGCCAGCAGCGTAGCTACTCTCGGTCCCCTCCACTTT. As protein: CASSVATLGPLHF.

The rearrangement links TRBV4-3 to TRBJ2-3, with D hard to call. The germline V gene has CDR1 LGHNA and CDR2 YSLEER. V lost 3 bases and J 4 bases, leaving 5 bases between the germline ends. There are 12 residues in the CDR3. Written as DNA, the CDR3 is TGCGCCAGCAGCCAGCGAGCAGATACGCAGTATTTT. Its protein is CASSQRADTQYF.